Below are 4 T cell receptor beta chains sequenced from a single sample in a study of T cell clonotyping in hematopoietic cell transplantation. Assay used: immunoSEQ multiplex PCR; TCRdb lists only in-frame clones, some missing. The top ten clones hold roughly 2.3% of a sample with some 9,700 clones, approximately 96% of them seen once. The starting material was peripheral blood mononuclear cells, obtained 100 days after allogeneic stem cell transplant. The source of these receptors is a male patient over 55 who had an allogeneic stem cell transplant from a related donor, so the T cells may come from the graft donor. Some clones in this sample may be carry-over from other donors' samples.

V usage is TRBV7-8 and J usage is TRBJ1-6, with a tentative D call TRBD1 (5 bases). Germline CDR1 is SGHVS and CDR2 is FQNEAQ. CDR3 size: 15 residues. Trimming left V 2 bases short and J 9 bases short, with 14 bases between. In nucleotides, the CDR3 is TGTGCCAGCAGCTTAAACCGGGCGGACACTTCACCCCTCCACTTT. This translates into CASSLNRADTSPLHF. Drawing the rest from reference TRBV7-8 and TRBJ1-6, the complete variable domain is GAGVSQSPRYKVAKRGQDVALRCDPISGHVSLFWYQQALGQGPEFLTYFQNEAQLDKSGLPSDRFFAERPEGSVSTLKIQRTQQEDSAVYLCASSLNRADTSPLHFGNGTRLTVT.

The chain joins TRBV2 to TRBJ2-1; 9 bases fit TRBD1. J was trimmed by 1 base and V by 11 bases; bases with no gene match: 6. CDR1 SNHLY and CDR2 FYNNEI come from the germline V gene. This CDR3 region has 14 residues. The CDR3 sequence: CAQQGARSYNEQFF. DNA for the CDR3: TGTGCCCAACAGGGGGCAAGGTCCTACAATGAGCAGTTCTTC. Based on the CDR3 plus reference TRBV2 and TRBJ2-1, the full variable domain is EPEVTQTPSHQVTQMGQEVILRCVPISNHLYFYWYRQILGQKVEFLVSFYNNEISEKSEIFDDQFSVERPDGSNFTLKIRSTKLEDSAMYFCAQQGARSYNEQFFGPGTRLTVL.

This chain links TRBV9 with TRBJ1-4; weak D call: TRBD1 (5 bases). The CDR3 contains 15 residues. V shed 0 bases and J shed 0 bases, with 6 bases lying between them. The V gene's germline CDR1 is SGDLS and CDR2 YYNGEE. CDR3 coding DNA: TGTGCCAGCAGCGTAGAGGGGACAACTAATGAAAAACTGTTTTTT. This encodes CASSVEGTTNEKLFF.

This clone is a singleton in its sample. V gene TRBV19 combines with J gene TRBJ1-2, with D maybe TRBD1 (5 bases). Germline lookup yields CDR1 LNHDA and CDR2 SQIVND (reference sequence). The CDR3 extends over 16 amino acids. V lost 2 bases and J lost 8, with 21 bases in between. The CDR3 protein is CASSILVGEGAGGYTF. CDR3 bases: TGTGCCAGTAGTATACTGGTTGGTGAAGGGGCAGGCGGCTACACCTTC.